Reported below is one T cell receptor beta chain. This clone has just a few counts. Its antigen remains undetermined. No base quality values were provided; no much bigger clone lies one nucleotide off. Relative to germline, V is 0 bases shorter and J is 4 bases shorter, with 18 bases between their ends. CDR1 and CDR2, per the germline V gene, are LGHNA and YNFKEQ. Taken from cysteine to phenylalanine, the CDR3 has 17 residues. The sequence is cut down to CDR3 DNA, 51 bases in frame from base 1. The source of the sample is a study of shared clonotypes between healthy human individuals (dated by TCRdb to 2018 to 2020). Study-level background: A few men and a couple of women, aged 18 to 49 years, made up the cohort. Per donor, three plates each were used for CD4 naive and CD4 memory, two for CD8 naive, and one for CD8 memory. Blood TCR repertoires of five healthy adults were deeply sequenced to estimate repertoire size and the extent of clonotype sharing between individuals. Libraries were prepared and TCR repertoires were sequenced by different laboratories using diverse techniques, in order to increase sequencing depth and limit assay-specific biases. Leukapheresis yielded between about 0.9 and 9.5 billion PBMCs per donor. On the study overall, not on this receptor specifically: Sampling was restricted to blood, and TCR repertoires in tissue are likely to differ from TCR repertoires in blood. Incomplete sequencing was indicated by rarefaction of sorted-subset datasets, despite the large sequencing depth. Because the study included only a small number of donors, the genetic and exposure-history diversity represented was limited. When a few donors were compared, the shared fraction of clonotypes was roughly 5% for naive CD4, 3.5% to 4% for naive CD8, 2% to 2.5% for memory CD4, and around 0.4% for memory CD8. Pairwise subsampling led to the expectation that sequencing depth would affect the degree of clonotype sharing among donors. Larger estimated clonotype richness was generally found for naive subsets than for memory subsets. Compared with non-shared clonotypes, the clonotypes found in all four sorted-subset donors had higher generation probabilities.

Using the deep immunoSEQ assay, TCR CDR3 regions were amplified from genomic DNA by multiplex PCR. Extracted genomic DNA from each cell subset was distributed evenly across all wells of several immunoSEQ 96-well plates, and each plate was treated as a replicate. For sorted subsets, each replicate PCR was loaded with roughly 190 ng genomic DNA, equivalent to 30,000 or so T cell genomes. The purified libraries were quantified using a Qubit 3.0 fluorometer, sized with a Bioanalyzer 2100, and then quantified again using the KAPA Library Quantification kit. Every immunoSEQ 96-well plate was sequenced on a dedicated single-read 150-cycle Illumina NextSeq 550 flow cell. On the authors' methods: Because the immunoSEQ output held only junctional sequences and lacked quality scores, the filtering could not match the filtering applied to full-length reads. To assign V/J genes and CDR3, sequences were annotated against IMGT germline references using PyIR, a Python wrapper for IgBLAST v1.9. Reads were filtered out if the reads had weak V/J assignments (E-value above 1e-6), no CDR3, stop codons, out-of-frame junctions, or ambiguous translated residues. A V3J clonotype was defined by an identical inferred V gene, J gene, and CDR3 amino acid sequence. The percentage overlap between two repertoires was calculated by dividing the number of shared unique clonotypes by the size of the smaller repertoire. Repertoire richness was assessed with RTK rarefaction, the Chao1 estimator, and Recon v2.1 estimates of unobserved clonotypes. Generation probabilities were computed with OLGA for all TCRbeta clonotypes obtained by the gDNA method from a handful of donors. TCRdb provides this immuneACCESS table in a form limited to in-frame rearrangements. Some clones are lacking; in checked studies, under half of them reflect an unresolved V gene, and why the rest are absent is not known. D and trimming come from the DNA, and the V and J calls and clone size come from that table. The sample has about 1 million clones on record, 65% to 75% of them singletons. The ten most abundant clones make up nearly 1.5% of the sample.

Donors were healthy HIV-negative adults with no recently reported acute infections or vaccinations. All donors were Caucasian adults living in Nashville, Tennessee, USA. CD4+ T cells were enriched by magnetic negative selection, after which naive cells were positively selected on CD45RA and the negative fraction was taken as the memory subset. After blood collection by leukapheresis, PBMCs were isolated using Ficoll-Histopaque density gradient centrifugation and then cryopreserved in the vapor phase of liquid nitrogen. Purity and quantity of every magnetically sorted T cell population were checked by analytical flow cytometry. Each sorted fraction had its genomic DNA isolated and then quantified by UV absorbance on a Nanodrop 2000c.

The sequencing input was memory CD4+ T cells sorted from blood. This specimen's cell subset or site label, interpreted: CD45RA-negative fraction. The sequence joins TRBV4-2 to TRBJ1-1, and perhaps TRBD1 as D gene, on 6 matching bases. This TCR derives from a man aged 18 to 29 in good health. The CDR3 protein is CASSQDFRGLGFTEAFF. The nucleotides are TGTGCCAGCAGCCAAGATTTTCGGGGGCTAGGGTTCACTGAAGCTTTCTTT.